The 14 T cell receptor beta chains listed next were all sequenced from one sample in a study of control samples from healthy donors and cancer patients. The table came from immunoSEQ multiplex PCR; TCRdb's copy has only in-frame clones and leaves some out. The sample lists about 35,000 clones; about 94% were seen once. The sequencing sample was made of PBMCs. These receptors were collected from a man between 40 and 49 years old with colorectal cancer.

The rearrangement joins TRBV6-5 to TRBJ2-7, with D perhaps being TRBD1 or TRBD2 (5 bases each). Germline V gene sequence: CDR1 MNHEY, CDR2 SVGAGI. Trimming stripped 2 bases from V and 3 bases from J, with 11 bases between. CDR3 length: 14 amino acids. The CDR3 DNA follows: TGTGCCAGCAGTTACGGGGGAAGAGGCTACGAGCAGTACTTC. This translates into CASSYGGRGYEQYF.

CDR3 sequence reads: CAWSPGRQGVYGYTF. As DNA, the CDR3 is TGTGCCTGGAGCCCGGGACGGCAGGGTGTATATGGCTACACCTTC. The chain combines TRBV30 with TRBJ1-2, with TRBD1 as a possible D gene (5 bases). The V gene's germline CDR1 is GTSNPN and CDR2 SVGIG (reference sequence). Trimming took 3 bases from V and 5 from J, leaving 19 bases between them. This CDR3 is built from 15 residues.

V usage is TRBV9 and J usage is TRBJ1-1, with 8 bases matching TRBD1. CDR1 and CDR2 from the germline V gene are SGDLS and YYNGEE. The V and J ends lost 4 bases and 1 base, in that order; junction bases with no gene match: 3. The CDR3 consists of 14 residues. The CDR3 region has the DNA TGTGCCAGCAGCCCACAGGGGGAGAACACTGAAGCTTTCTTT. Translation: CASSPQGENTEAFF.

This sequence joins TRBV12-5 and TRBJ1-1, with D maybe TRBD1 (6 bases). The germline V gene encodes CDR1 LGHNT and CDR2 FRNRAP. The CDR3 sequence is 19 residues long. The V end was cut by 2 bases, the J end by 0 bases, with 22 bases between. CDR3 loop: CASGLQRPGTSVMNTEAFF. The CDR3 DNA reads TGTGCTAGTGGTTTGCAGAGGCCGGGGACATCCGTCATGAACACTGAAGCTTTCTTT. The complete variable domain, with remaining parts taken from reference TRBV12-5 and TRBJ1-1, reads DARVTQTPRHKVTEMGQEVTMRCQPILGHNTVFWYRQTMMQGLELLAYFRNRAPLDDSGMPKDRFSAEMPDATLATLKIQPSEPRDSAVYFCASGLQRPGTSVMNTEAFFGQGTRLTVV.

This clone has only a few counts. The chain couples TRBV7-8 to TRBJ2-7, with TRBD1 as a possible D gene (5 bases). The CDR3 is 13 residues long. Deletions cut 5 bases from V and 3 bases from J, with 11 bases between. CDR1 and CDR2 from the germline V gene are SGHVS and FQNEAQ. DNA for the CDR3: TGTGCCAGCAGCCAGGACACCCTCTACGAGCAGTACTTC. Translated, it gives CASSQDTLYEQYF.

This chain uses TRBV19 with TRBJ2-5, with 11 bases fitting TRBD2. Germline V gene lookup returns CDR1 LNHDA and CDR2 SQIVND (reference sequence). The V segment lost 6 bases and the J segment 7 bases; nucleotides outside the gene matches: 10. The CDR3 totals 15 residues. The CDR3 DNA reads as TGTGCCAGTAGAGATCCTAGCGGGGGGCCGTCGACCCAGTACTTC. Translation gives CASRDPSGGPSTQYF.

The sample holds one count of this clone. This rearrangement joins TRBV27 to TRBJ2-3; 7 positions agree with TRBD2. Germline CDR1 reads MNHEY; CDR2 reads SMNVEV (reference sequence). This CDR3 contains 19 residues. With 7 bases clipped from V and 0 bases from J, the junction kept 19 bases outside the gene matches. In DNA form, the CDR3 reads TGTGCCAGCAAACCCTGGGCTGGCGGGGGAGGATCTAGCACAGATACGCAGTATTTT. It specifies CASKPWAGGGGSSTDTQYF.

This rearrangement joins TRBV5-4 to TRBJ2-6; tentatively, D is TRBD2 (5 bases). This CDR3 region has 19 residues. CDR1 and CDR2 (germline): SGHNT, YYREEE (reference sequence). With 4 bases removed from V and 0 bases from J, the gap between germline ends came to 20 bases. The CDR3 spells CASSRERGFLYSGANVLTF. The CDR3 DNA follows: TGTGCCAGCAGCCGGGAACGTGGATTTTTATACTCTGGGGCCAACGTCCTGACTTTC.

This chain connects TRBV2 to TRBJ2-2; maybe TRBD2 (7 bases). From germline, CDR1 is SNHLY and CDR2 FYNNEI. V was trimmed by 4 bases and J by 6 bases, leaving 9 bases between them. The CDR3 consists of 13 residues. CDR3 in DNA: TGTGCCAGCAGTGTAGGGGGGGCCGGGGAGCTGTTTTTT. This encodes CASSVGGAGELFF. Full variable domain (rest looked up from reference TRBV2 and TRBJ2-2): EPEVTQTPSHQVTQMGQEVILRCVPISNHLYFYWYRQILGQKVEFLVSFYNNEISEKSEIFDDQFSVERPDGSNFTLKIRSTKLEDSAMYFCASSVGGAGELFFGEGSRLTVL.

This chain connects TRBV19 to TRBJ1-6, with 7 bases aligning to TRBD1. Germline loops: CDR1 LNHDA, CDR2 SQIVND (reference sequence). V shed 7 bases and J 3 bases; nucleotides not matched to a gene: 9. This CDR3 region has 16 residues. The CDR3 bases are TGTGCCAGTACCAGACAGGGCGGCCTCTATAATTCACCCCTCCACTTT. Protein sequence: CASTRQGGLYNSPLHF.

The V call is TRBV5-6, the J call TRBJ1-2, with 10 bases aligning to TRBD1. CDR1 and CDR2 (germline): SGHDT, YYEEEE. The CDR3 consists of 15 residues. The junction had 11 bases not matched to a gene; V was cut back by 5 bases and J by 7 bases. CDR3 residues: CASRNIGTGDGGYTF. In nucleotides, the CDR3 is TGTGCCAGCAGAAACATAGGGACAGGGGACGGTGGCTACACCTTC. Full variable domain (outside the CDR3, taken from reference TRBV5-6 and TRBJ1-2): DAGVTQSPTHLIKTRGQQVTLRCSPKSGHDTVSWYQQALGQGPQFIFQYYEEEERQRGNFPDRFSGHQFPNYSSELNVNALLLGDSALYLCASRNIGTGDGGYTFGSGTRLTVV.

The CDR3 sequence: CASSIVSGLNEQFF. In nucleotides, the CDR3 is TGTGCCAGTAGTATAGTATCAGGGTTGAATGAGCAGTTCTTC. The chain couples TRBV19 to TRBJ2-1; D might be TRBD1 (5 bases). V was cut by 1 base and J by 7 bases, with 11 bases left in between. Germline CDR1 reads LNHDA; CDR2 reads SQIVND (reference sequence). This CDR3 has 14 residues.

The rearrangement links TRBV19 to TRBJ2-7; D uncertain. The germline V gene encodes CDR1 LNHDA and CDR2 SQIVND (reference sequence). The CDR3 totals 15 residues. Trimming removed 0 bases from V and 0 bases from J, with 9 bases in between. CDR3 sequence: CASSIDWGISYEQYF. The CDR3 nucleotides are TGTGCCAGTAGTATAGATTGGGGTATCTCCTACGAGCAGTACTTC. Full variable domain (missing parts from reference TRBV19 and TRBJ2-7): DGGITQSPKYLFRKEGQNVTLSCEQNLNHDAMYWYRQDPGQGLRLIYYSQIVNDFQKGDIAEGYSVSREKKESFPLTVTSAQKNPTAFYLCASSIDWGISYEQYFGPGTRLTVT.

CDR3 sequence reads: CASSVDRVGSPLHF. CDR3 DNA sequence: TGTGCCAGCAGCGTCGACAGGGTAGGATCACCCCTCCACTTT. The genes are TRBV11-2 and TRBJ1-6; TRBD1 matches 7 bases. Trimming cost V 5 bases and J 10 bases; bases outside gene matches: 8. In germline, CDR1 is SGHAT, CDR2 FQNNGV. CDR3 size: 14 residues.